A selection of T cell receptor beta chains follows, all from one sample in a study of T cells in Graves' hyperthyroidism and ophthalmopathy. TCRdb re-called the multiplex PCR reads with MiXCR, one entry per CDR3 protein. The sample holds hundreds of thousands of distinct CDR3 sequences, 35% to 45% seen once. The specimen sequenced was blood. The origin of the receptors is a man younger than 35 with Graves' hyperthyroidism. Each CDR3 is given with its conserved first and last residue. The D gene is left open where the match is weak. Size is stated for part of the rows, as once, few or many counts, or as a class when the clone is expanded.

cdr3_aa | cdr3_nt | d_call | clone_size | j_call | v_call
CASSFRRGADGELFF | TGTGCCAGCAGCTTTCGGAGGGGGGCCGACGGGGAGCTGTTTTTT | - | - | TRBJ2-2 | TRBV7-2
CASSGTTDGETQYF | TGTGCCAGCAGTGGGACTACCGATGGAGAGACCCAGTACTTC | TRBD2 | many | TRBJ2-5 | TRBV7-9
CASSLDGGSGTQYF | TGTGCCAGCAGCTTAGATGGCGGGAGCGGGACCCAGTACTTC | TRBD2 | - | TRBJ2-5 | TRBV7-8
CASSLVPLGPHEQYF | TGCGCCAGCAGCTTGGTCCCGTTGGGTCCCCACGAGCAGTACTTC | - | many | TRBJ2-7 | TRBV5-1
CASDGRGLGYEQYF | TGTGCCAGCGATGGAAGGGGGCTTGGCTACGAGCAGTACTTC | TRBD1 | few | TRBJ2-7 | TRBV6-5
CATSDLDPGGSNTGELFF | TGTGCCACCAGTGATTTAGACCCGGGAGGCTCAAACACCGGGGAGCTGTTTTTT | TRBD2 | - | TRBJ2-2 | TRBV24-1
CASSSGGETYGYTF | TGTGCCAGCAGTTCTGGGGGCGAGACCTATGGCTACACCTTC | - | few | TRBJ1-2 | TRBV12-3/TRBV12-4
CASSYSNGPQEQYF | TGTGCCAGCAGTTACTCGAACGGGCCTCAAGAGCAGTACTTC | - | few | TRBJ2-7 | TRBV6-5
CASNSTTGVEQYF | TGTGCCAGCAACTCCACCACAGGGGTCGAGCAGTACTTC | TRBD1 | - | TRBJ2-7 | TRBV7-9
CASSQWATSPNTGELFF | TGTGCCAGCAGCCAATGGGCTACTAGCCCGAACACCGGGGAGCTGTTTTTT | - | few | TRBJ2-2 | TRBV7-3
CASSLDLRPGQNTEAFF | TGTGCCAGCAGCTTAGATCTTCGCCCGGGGCAGAACACTGAAGCTTTCTTT | - | once | TRBJ1-1 | TRBV11-2
CASIQQGSVHEQYF | TGTGCCAGTATCCAACAGGGGTCGGTCCACGAGCAGTACTTC | TRBD1 | many | TRBJ2-7 | TRBV19
CASSLVQLPNYGYTF | TGTGCCAGCAGCTTGGTACAACTTCCAAACTATGGCTACACCTTC | - | many | TRBJ1-2 | TRBV5-8
CAWSEGGAEEAFF | TGTGCCTGGAGTGAAGGTGGAGCCGAGGAAGCTTTCTTT | - | - | TRBJ1-1 | TRBV29-1
CASSQARARDTEAFF | TGTGCCAGCAGCCAAGCGCGGGCAAGGGACACTGAAGCTTTCTTT | - | - | TRBJ1-1 | TRBV7-9
CASSQDPTEQYF | TGTGCCAGCAGCCAAGATCCTACCGAGCAGTACTTC | - | - | TRBJ2-7 | TRBV4-2
CASSARLAGEYGGELFF | TGTGCCAGCAGCGCCAGACTAGCGGGGGAATACGGCGGGGAGCTGTTTTTT | TRBD2 | few | TRBJ2-2 | TRBV9
CASSHRDRGYQETQYF | TGCGCCAGCAGCCACCGGGACAGGGGGTACCAAGAGACCCAGTACTTC | TRBD1 | - | TRBJ2-5 | TRBV7-9
CASSQAETGDQAFF | TGTGCCAGCAGCCAAGCAGAGACAGGGGATCAAGCTTTCTTT | TRBD1 | - | TRBJ1-1 | TRBV3-1
CAIRPTGDTEAFF | TGTGCCATCAGGCCGACAGGGGACACTGAAGCTTTCTTT | TRBD1 | many | TRBJ1-1 | TRBV10-3
CASEGGGTQHF | TGTGCCAGCGAGGGAGGAGGGACCCAGCATTTT | - | many | TRBJ1-5 | TRBV25-1